The 18 T cell receptor beta chains below come from one sample, sequenced in a study of long-term antiretroviral therapy in people with HIV (dated by TCRdb to the early 2020s). Sequencing of the TRB variable region was done with the immunoSEQ hsTCRB v3.0 assay at survey level resolution. Entries here come from immuneACCESS through TCRdb and include only in-frame sequences with V and J called. Some clones fail to appear in such tables; in the studies checked, an unresolved V gene covers under half of the shortfall, and the cause of the remainder is unknown. Within this sample are more than 7,000 clones, with approximately 78% of them counted one time only. The ten largest clones take up approximately 23% of the sample. This sample comprised unsorted PBMCs, obtained 0.6 years before starting antiretroviral therapy. These receptors all stem from a middle-aged man with HIV.

The table lists this clone with a few counts. The V gene is TRBV7-3, the J gene TRBJ2-7; weak D call: TRBD1 (6 bases). Trimming removed 6 bases from V and 13 bases from J, with 22 bases in between. CDR1 is SGHTA and CDR2 is FQGTGA in the germline V gene. This CDR3 contains 13 residues. The CDR3 loop reads CASRQPTSGTLYF. For the CDR3, the DNA is TGTGCCAGCAGACAACCTACTTCCGGGACACTTTACTTC.

This sequence joins TRBV7-3 and TRBJ2-1, with D possibly matching TRBD2 (7 bases). The CDR3 loop spans 16 amino acids. Germline V lookup: CDR1 SGHTA, CDR2 FQGTGA. V lost 4 bases to trimming and J lost 1 base, with 14 bases between them. CDR3 residues: CASSSSGGLSYNEQFF. CDR3 nucleotides: TGTGCCAGCAGCTCCTCGGGGGGCCTGTCCTACAATGAGCAGTTCTTC. Based on the CDR3 plus reference TRBV7-3 and TRBJ2-1, the full variable domain is GAGVSQTPSNKVTEKGKYVELRCDPISGHTALYWYRQSLGQGPEFLIYFQGTGAADDSGLPNDRFFAVRPEGSVSTLKIQRTERGDSAVYLCASSSSGGLSYNEQFFGPGTRLTVL.

The rearrangement joins TRBV9 to TRBJ1-2; 7 bases line up with TRBD1. V lost 2 bases to trimming and J lost 8 bases; unmatched junction nucleotides: 9. CDR1 SGDLS and CDR2 YYNGEE come from the germline V gene. The CDR3 is made up of 14 amino acids. CDR3 nucleotide sequence: TGTGCCAGCAGCGTCGGGACAGCGATAGCAGGCTACACCTTC. It codes for CASSVGTAIAGYTF.

CDR3 DNA sequence: TGCGCCAGCAGCTTGGTAGTCGGGCAGGGGGCCTACGAGCAGTACTTC. Its protein is CASSLVVGQGAYEQYF. The genes are TRBV5-1 and TRBJ2-7; 7 bases agree with TRBD1. The CDR3 consists of 16 residues. V was clipped by 0 bases and J by 2 bases; unmatched bases: 8. CDR1 SGHRS and CDR2 YFSETQ come from the germline V gene.

This sequence joins TRBV27 and TRBJ1-2; the D gene is possibly TRBD1 (6 bases). Trimming took 7 bases from V and 8 from J, leaving 17 bases between them. This CDR3 region has 13 residues. Germline loops: CDR1 MNHEY, CDR2 SMNVEV (reference sequence). DNA of the CDR3: TGTGCCAGCAAGGGCAGCTTAGGGGGAGGCTACACCTTC. This gives the protein CASKGSLGGGYTF.

The CDR3 coding sequence is TGCAGCGTTGAGGGGGATAGGACTGAAGCTTTCTTT. This codes for CSVEGDRTEAFF. The chain links TRBV29-1 to TRBJ1-1; D is perhaps TRBD1 (5 bases). The V gene lost 3 bases and the J gene lost 5 bases, with 10 bases spanning the gap. In germline, CDR1 is SQVTM, CDR2 ANQGSEA. CDR3 length equals 12 residues.

The sample holds a few counts of this clone. The J gene is TRBJ2-2, the V gene TRBV10-3; 12 nucleotides agree with TRBD2. Per germline, CDR1 ENHRY and CDR2 SYGVKD. The CDR3 totals 18 residues. With V trimmed by 2 bases and J by 3 bases, 7 bases remained unmatched. CDR3 nucleotides: TGTGCCATCAGTGAGCGGGCTAGCGGGGGGGCCGACACCGGGGAGCTGTTTTTT. It codes for CAISERASGGADTGELFF.

This chain connects TRBV27 to TRBJ2-7, with 7 bases identical to TRBD1. After removal of 6 bases from V and 3 bases from J, the junction contained 8 bases not matched to a gene. From germline, CDR1 is MNHEY and CDR2 SMNVEV (reference sequence). The CDR3 spans 14 residues. The CDR3 nucleotides are TGTGCCAGCAGCCTAGGGGCAGGGGGCTACGAGCAGTACTTC. This sequence encodes CASSLGAGGYEQYF.

The chain uses TRBV18 and TRBJ2-6; possible D gene TRBD1, 6 bases. The V and J ends lost 0 bases and 1 base respectively, with 7 bases between them. CDR3 size: 16 residues. Germline assignment: CDR1 KGHSH and CDR2 LQKENI. The CDR3 sequence: CASSPPRGSGANVLTF. In DNA form, the CDR3 reads TGTGCCAGCTCACCACCGAGGGGGTCTGGGGCCAACGTCCTGACTTTC.

V is TRBV6-5 and J is TRBJ1-2, with 8 bases matching TRBD1. The germline V gene encodes CDR1 MNHEY and CDR2 SVGAGI. The CDR3 loop spans 13 amino acids. V was clipped by 0 bases and J by 8 bases; unmatched bases: 2. The CDR3 loop is CASSYSRQGGYTF. The CDR3 DNA sequence: TGTGCCAGCAGTTACTCTCGACAGGGGGGCTACACCTTC.

This chain connects TRBV5-1 to TRBJ2-1; 7 nucleotides line up with TRBD2. V shed 3 bases, J shed 7 bases, and the junction held 7 bases outside the gene matches. CDR1 is SGHRS and CDR2 is YFSETQ in the germline V gene. This CDR3 spans 14 amino acids. CDR3 DNA: TGCGCCAGCAGCTCAGGGTCCGGGGGGAATGAGCAGTTCTTC. Protein product: CASSSGSGGNEQFF.

CDR3 protein: CASSPTGENGYTF. The CDR3 DNA sequence: TGCGCCAGCAGTCCGACGGGTGAAAATGGCTACACCTTC. This chain links TRBV5-1 with TRBJ1-2; D gene ambiguous. V lost 5 bases and J 6 bases, leaving 14 bases between the germline ends. CDR1 SGHRS and CDR2 YFSETQ come from the germline V gene. CDR3 size: 13 residues.

The genes are TRBV5-4 and TRBJ2-5, with a tentative D call TRBD1 (7 bases). V lost 9 bases to trimming and J lost 4 bases, with 25 bases between them. This CDR3 region has 16 residues. Per germline, CDR1 SGHNT and CDR2 YYREEE (reference sequence). CDR3 sequence reads: CATRGAGTEAGETQYF. In nucleotides, the CDR3 is TGTGCCACCAGGGGGGCCGGGACCGAGGCTGGAGAGACCCAGTACTTC.

The V call is TRBV18, the J call TRBJ2-3, with 8 bases aligning to TRBD1. The CDR3 length is 15 residues. Unmatched junction bases numbered 7, after V lost 6 bases and J lost 2 bases. Germline CDR1 KGHSH, CDR2 LQKENI. The CDR3, as DNA: TGTGCCAGCTCGCAACTCCAGGGGGCCACAGATACGCAGTATTTT. This gives the protein CASSQLQGATDTQYF.

This clone was recorded only once. The chain has TRBV11-3 and TRBJ2-3; 10 positions agree with TRBD2. Looked up from germline, CDR1 is SGHNT and CDR2 is YENEEA. V lost 5 bases, J lost 5 bases, and 10 bases stayed unmatched. CDR3 size: 16 residues. In nucleotides, the CDR3 is TGTGCCAGCAGCGGGACAGCGGGGGGGCTAATAGATACGCAGTATTTT. This gives the protein CASSGTAGGLIDTQYF.

The V and J genes are TRBV30 and TRBJ1-5; D may be TRBD1 (5 bases). Germline CDR1 is GTSNPN and CDR2 is SVGIG (reference sequence). Trimming pared 3 bases from V and 4 bases from J, leaving 13 bases between. This CDR3 has 14 residues. The CDR3 reads CAWSLGTGNQPQHF. As DNA, the CDR3 is TGTGCCTGGAGCCTCGGGACCGGGAATCAGCCCCAGCATTTT.

The chain is built from TRBV5-8 and TRBJ1-1; D ambiguous. Trimming removed 2 bases at V and 1 base at J, with 12 bases between. The germline V gene encodes CDR1 SGHTS and CDR2 YDEGEE. The CDR3 extends over 15 amino acids. The CDR3 bases are TGTGCCAGCAGCTTCCGCTCGGTGGGGAACACTGAAGCTTTCTTT. Its translation is CASSFRSVGNTEAFF. The full variable domain, completed using reference TRBV5-8 and TRBJ1-1, is EAGVTQSPTHLIKTRGQQATLRCSPISGHTSVYWYQQALGLGLQFLLWYDEGEERNRGNFPPRFSGRQFPNYSSELNVNALELEDSALYLCASSFRSVGNTEAFFGQGTRLTVV.

The chain uses TRBV29-1 and TRBJ1-4, with a tentative D call TRBD1 (6 bases). CDR1 and CDR2 (germline): SQVTM, ANQGSEA. This CDR3 contains 12 residues. Trimming stripped 6 bases from V and 8 bases from J, with 13 bases between. The CDR3 sequence is CSVQQGKEKLFF. CDR3 nucleotides: TGCAGCGTCCAACAGGGAAAGGAAAAACTGTTTTTT. The full variable domain, its missing parts supplied by reference TRBV29-1 and TRBJ1-4, is SAVISQKPSRDICQRGTSLTIQCQVDSQVTMMFWYRQQPGQSLTLIATANQGSEATYESGFVIDKFPISRPNLTFSTLTVSNMSPEDSSIYLCSVQQGKEKLFFGSGTQLSVL.